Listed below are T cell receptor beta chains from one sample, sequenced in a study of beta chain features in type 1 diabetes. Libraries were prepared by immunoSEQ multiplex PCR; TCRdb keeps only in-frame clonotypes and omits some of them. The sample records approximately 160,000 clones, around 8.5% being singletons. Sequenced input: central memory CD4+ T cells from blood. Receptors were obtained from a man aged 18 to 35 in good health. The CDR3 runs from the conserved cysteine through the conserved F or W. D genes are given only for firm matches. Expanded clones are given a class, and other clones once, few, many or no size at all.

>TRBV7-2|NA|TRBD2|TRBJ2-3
CASSLVGGAHTDTQYF
TGTGCCAGCAGCTTAGTCGGGGGGGCCCACACAGATACGCAGTATTTT
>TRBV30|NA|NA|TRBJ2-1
CAWSSGSGVNEQFF
TGTGCCTGGAGTTCAGGTTCGGGGGTAAATGAGCAGTTCTTC
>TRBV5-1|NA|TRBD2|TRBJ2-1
CASSSYYREAGEQFF
TGCGCCAGCAGCTCTTATTATCGGGAAGCGGGGGAGCAGTTCTTC
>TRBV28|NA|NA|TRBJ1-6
CASRGGTGSYNSPLHF
TGTGCCAGCAGGGGGGGTACGGGCTCCTATAATTCACCCCTCCACTTT
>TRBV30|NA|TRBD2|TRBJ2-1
CAWSVGLAGANEQFF
TGTGCCTGGAGTGTGGGACTAGCGGGAGCCAATGAGCAGTTCTTC
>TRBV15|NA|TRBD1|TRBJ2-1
CATSKGTGGEVDEQFF
TGTGCCACCAGCAAAGGGACAGGGGGCGAGGTCGATGAGCAGTTCTTC
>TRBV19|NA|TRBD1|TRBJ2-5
CASSISPGGRQETQYF
TGTGCCAGTAGTATATCGCCAGGGGGACGGCAAGAGACCCAGTACTTC
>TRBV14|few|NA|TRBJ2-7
CASSRELPTEQYF
TGTGCCAGCAGCCGGGAGCTACCTACGGAGCAGTACTTC
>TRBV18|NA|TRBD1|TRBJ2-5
CASSRSTGDGETQYF
TGTGCCAGCTCACGTAGCACAGGGGACGGAGAGACCCAGTACTTC
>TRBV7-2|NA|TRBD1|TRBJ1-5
CASSLSQGSSNQPQHF
TGTGCCAGCAGCTTATCACAGGGGTCTAGCAATCAGCCCCAGCATTTT
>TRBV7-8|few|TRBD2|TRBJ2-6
CASSFTGGQFGGANVLTF
TGTGCCAGCAGCTTCACGGGGGGGCAGTTTGGTGGGGCCAACGTCCTGACTTTC
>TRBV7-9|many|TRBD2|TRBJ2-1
CASSLSASGSRNEQFF
TGTGCCAGCAGCTTATCGGCTAGCGGGAGTAGGAATGAGCAGTTCTTC
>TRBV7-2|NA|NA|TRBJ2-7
CASSLVNGRNEQYF
TGTGCCAGCAGCTTAGTCAACGGGAGAAACGAGCAGTACTTC
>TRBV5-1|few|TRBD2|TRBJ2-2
CASSRKLAGRSNTGELFF
TGCGCCAGCAGCCGAAAACTAGCGGGGAGATCTAACACCGGGGAGCTGTTTTTT
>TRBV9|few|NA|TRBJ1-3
CASSSRDRPENTIYF
TGTGCCAGCAGCTCCCGCGACCGACCGGAGAACACCATATATTTT
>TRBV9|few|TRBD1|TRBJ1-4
CASSTGTGAIGEKLFF
TGTGCCAGCAGCACCGGGACAGGGGCAATCGGGGAAAAACTGTTTTTT
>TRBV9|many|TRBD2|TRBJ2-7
CASSPSPTRGGRLEQYF
TGTGCCAGCAGCCCATCCCCCACACGGGGGGGCCGGTTGGAGCAGTACTTC
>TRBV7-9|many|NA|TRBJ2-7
CASSSTGTYEQYF
TGTGCCAGCAGCAGCACAGGGACCTACGAGCAGTACTTC